The 32 T cell receptor beta chains below were found in one sample sequenced in a study of technical replicates of blood from several donors. Sequencing was performed with immunoSEQ multiplex PCR; in TCRdb, only in-frame clones are kept and a portion is missing. Seen here are about 59,000 clones, 93% observed once, and the top ten hold approximately 3.9%. The sequenced material came from PBMCs. All receptors come from a human donor in good health. Some clones in this sample may be carry-over from other donors' samples.

This clone was seen just once. The rearrangement joins TRBV7-9 to TRBJ2-5, with 14 bases that match TRBD2. Germline assignment: CDR1 SEHNR and CDR2 FQNEAQ (reference sequence). CDR3 length: 19 residues. V gave up 5 bases and J gave up 5 bases; unmatched junction bases: 16. The CDR3 nucleotides are TGTGCCAGCAGCCCTAAGGAGAGACTAGCGGGAGGGCCGCGGGAGACCCAGTACTTC. Translated: CASSPKERLAGGPRETQYF.

The chain carries TRBV6-1 and TRBJ2-4, with D maybe TRBD1 (5 bases). Germline loops: CDR1 MNHNS, CDR2 SASEGT. This CDR3 is built from 15 residues. V was shortened by 4 bases and J by 0 bases, with 10 bases between the two germline ends. The CDR3 protein is CASSALGLAKNIQYF. CDR3 coding DNA: TGTGCCAGCAGTGCTCTGGGGCTAGCCAAAAACATTCAGTACTTC.

This chain links TRBV5-4 with TRBJ2-3, with 8 nucleotides matching TRBD2. CDR1 and CDR2 (germline): SGHNT, YYREEE (reference sequence). The trim removed 1 base at V and 1 base at J, leaving 2 bases unmatched. This CDR3 is 15 amino acids long. The CDR3 loop is CASSLWRGGTDTQYF. In DNA, the CDR3 is TGTGCCAGCAGCTTGTGGCGGGGGGGCACAGATACGCAGTATTTT.

The chain has TRBV30 and TRBJ1-5; the D gene is possibly TRBD1 (5 bases). Germline V gene sequence: CDR1 GTSNPN, CDR2 SVGIG (reference sequence). V shed 0 bases and J shed 4 bases, with 10 bases lying between them. The CDR3 spans 14 residues. The CDR3 DNA sequence: TGTGCCTGGAGTGTGTTGGGGGGGAATCAGCCCCAGCATTTT. Protein product: CAWSVLGGNQPQHF.

The chain joins TRBV4-3 to TRBJ2-1; 8 bases are a match to TRBD2. With V trimmed by 1 base and J by 8 bases, 10 bases remained unmatched. Germline V CDR1 and CDR2: LGHNA, YSLEER. The CDR3 is 16 amino acids. This CDR3 reads CASSQALADAWDEQFF. CDR3 nucleotides: TGCGCCAGCAGCCAAGCACTAGCGGACGCCTGGGATGAGCAGTTCTTC.

The chain recombines TRBV7-8 with TRBJ2-1, with D possibly TRBD2 on 5 matching bases. Looked up from germline, CDR1 is SGHVS and CDR2 is FQNEAQ. Trimming cost V 6 bases and J 2 bases, with 14 bases left between them. This CDR3 contains 15 residues. CDR3 sequence: CASRSSGLPYNEQFF. The DNA of the CDR3 is TGTGCCAGCAGGTCAAGCGGCCTCCCCTACAATGAGCAGTTCTTC.

This sequence joins TRBV7-9 and TRBJ2-7, with 11 bases matching TRBD2. Trimming at V came to 5 bases and at J to 2 bases, leaving 11 bases not matched to a gene. The CDR3 loop spans 17 amino acids. In germline, CDR1 is SEHNR, CDR2 FQNEAQ (reference sequence). The CDR3 is CASSPPAGTSGTYEQYF. CDR3 in DNA: TGTGCCAGCAGCCCACCGGCCGGGACTAGCGGAACCTACGAGCAGTACTTC.

For this clone: Germline and junction disagree at one end, which may indicate a read error. This chain uses TRBV2 with TRBJ2-4, with D possibly matching TRBD2 (6 bases). The CDR3 length is 13 residues. Germline V gene data show CDR1 as SNHLY and CDR2 as FYNNEI. CDR3 DNA sequence: TGTGCCAGCACCAAACTAGCAAAAGGCATTCAGAACTTC. Translation: CASTKLAKGIQNF.

V and J are TRBV2 and TRBJ1-5, with D possibly TRBD1 on 5 matching bases. V was trimmed by 7 bases and J by 6 bases, leaving 13 bases between them. The CDR3 has 13 residues. CDR1 and CDR2 (germline): SNHLY, FYNNEI. CDR3 in amino acids: CASNRGAGQPQHF. In DNA, the CDR3 is TGTGCCAGCAATAGGGGAGCGGGTCAGCCCCAGCATTTT.

The chain joins TRBV4-1 to TRBJ2-7, with D perhaps matching TRBD2 (6 bases). The CDR3 is 17 residues long. Between the trimmed V and J ends, which lost 2 bases and 2 bases, there was a span of 19 bases. Germline CDR1 is MGHRA and CDR2 is YSYEKL. CDR3 coding DNA: TGCGCCAGCAGCCAAATACTGACTAGGGCGGGGCCCTACGAGCAGTACTTC. This sequence encodes CASSQILTRAGPYEQYF.

The chain has TRBV11-2 and TRBJ1-2, with unresolved D. The CDR3 covers 14 residues. V was cut by 5 bases and J by 2 bases, with 12 bases left in between. From germline, CDR1 is SGHAT and CDR2 FQNNGV. CDR3 sequence reads: CASSPLRHNYGYTF. The CDR3 DNA follows: TGTGCCAGCAGCCCACTTCGACACAACTATGGCTACACCTTC.

V gene TRBV5-1 combines with J gene TRBJ2-3; 14 nucleotides line up with TRBD2. Germline-derived CDR1 and CDR2 are SGHRS and YFSETQ. Trimming cost V 4 bases and J 3 bases; bases outside gene matches: 4. The CDR3 consists of 16 residues. CDR3 sequence (DNA): TGCGCCAGCAGCCCCAGGACTAGCGGGGGGACAGATACGCAGTATTTT. As protein: CASSPRTSGGTDTQYF.

The CDR3 is CASRVDRTSRLEAFF. The DNA for the CDR3 is TGCGCCAGCAGAGTTGACAGGACCTCACGACTTGAAGCTTTCTTT. V usage is TRBV4-3 and J usage is TRBJ1-1; tentatively, D is TRBD1 (6 bases). Trimming removed 6 bases at V and 7 bases at J, with 21 bases between. Germline CDR1 and CDR2: LGHNA and YSLEER. The CDR3 covers 15 residues.

This clone was observed once. This rearrangement joins TRBV6-6 to TRBJ2-5; possible D gene TRBD1, 5 bases. CDR1 and CDR2 (germline): MNHNY, SVGAGI (reference sequence). V lost 7 bases and J lost 5, with 14 bases in between. This CDR3 spans 13 amino acids. The CDR3 spells CASTGRAGETQYF. The CDR3 DNA reads as TGTGCCAGCACCGGCAGGGCTGGGGAGACCCAGTACTTC.

The chain uses TRBV10-3 and TRBJ2-1, with 11 bases identical to TRBD2. The junction had 3 bases not matched to a gene; V was cut back by 8 bases and J by 6 bases. CDR3 length: 13 residues. Germline V CDR1 and CDR2: ENHRY, SYGVKD. CDR3 DNA sequence: TGTGCCATCGGGACTAGCGGACCCAATGAGCAGTTCTTC. It is translated as CAIGTSGPNEQFF.

The chain couples TRBV6-6 to TRBJ1-2; 7 nucleotides line up with TRBD1. Germline loops: CDR1 MNHNY, CDR2 SVGAGI (reference sequence). The CDR3 totals 15 residues. The junction had 11 bases not matched to a gene; V was cut back by 6 bases and J by 4 bases. CDR3 DNA: TGTGCCAGCAGCCAAGGGACAGATGTCGGCTATGGCTACACCTTC. Protein: CASSQGTDVGYGYTF.

The J gene is TRBJ2-2, the V gene TRBV9; possibly TRBD2 for D (6 bases). Germline V gives CDR1 SGDLS, CDR2 YYNGEE. V was cut by 4 bases and J by 4 bases, with 14 bases left in between. The CDR3 sequence is 15 residues long. The CDR3 region is CASSTTSWGTGELFF. For the CDR3, the DNA is TGTGCCAGCAGCACCACTAGCTGGGGCACCGGGGAGCTGTTTTTT.

The V call is TRBV6-1, the J call TRBJ1-5, with a weak D call TRBD1 (6 bases). Trimming shortened V by 6 bases and J by 2 bases, and 14 bases separated the two germline ends. The germline V gene encodes CDR1 MNHNS and CDR2 SASEGT. The CDR3 runs 15 residues. The CDR3 is CASRDSWGGNQPQHF. The CDR3 DNA reads as TGTGCCAGCAGGGACAGTTGGGGAGGCAATCAGCCCCAGCATTTT.

V usage is TRBV9 and J usage is TRBJ1-2; tentatively, D is TRBD1 (6 bases). The CDR3 length is 14 residues. Germline CDR1 and CDR2: SGDLS and YYNGEE. V was shortened by 4 bases and J by 4 bases, with 14 bases between the two germline ends. The CDR3: CASSQGGGLYGYTF. CDR3 bases: TGTGCCAGCAGCCAGGGAGGGGGACTCTATGGCTACACCTTC.

The gene calls are TRBV27 and TRBJ1-6, with 8 bases identical to TRBD1. The CDR3 has 16 residues. Germline CDR1 reads MNHEY; CDR2 reads SMNVEV (reference sequence). V lost 5 bases to trimming and J lost 7 bases; unmatched junction nucleotides: 10. The CDR3 is CASSLGQVNGNSPLHF. CDR3 coding DNA: TGTGCCAGCAGTCTGGGACAGGTGAACGGAAATTCACCCCTCCACTTT.

Comments on this clone: This sample includes further DNA sequences coding for the same CDR3. V usage is TRBV15 and J usage is TRBJ2-5, with a tentative D call TRBD2 (5 bases). The CDR3 sequence is 14 residues long. The V gene's germline CDR1 is LNHNV and CDR2 YYDKDF (reference sequence). The germline V and J ends were trimmed by 0 bases and 2 bases, with 7 bases remaining between them. In DNA form, the CDR3 reads TGTGCCACCAGCAGAGATCGGGGTCAAGAGACCCAGTACTTC. Translated: CATSRDRGQETQYF.

The chain combines TRBV7-8 with TRBJ1-2, with D unclear. V was pared by 6 bases and J by 7 bases, with 15 bases between. In germline, CDR1 is SGHVS, CDR2 FQNEAQ. CDR3 length: 13 amino acids. This CDR3 reads CASSHPLYPGYTF. The CDR3 nucleotides are TGTGCCAGCAGTCATCCCCTCTACCCTGGCTACACCTTC.

This sequence joins TRBV30 and TRBJ1-6; maybe TRBD1 (5 bases). CDR1 is GTSNPN, CDR2 SVGIG, per germline (reference sequence). V was shortened by 3 bases and J by 0 bases, with 12 bases between the two germline ends. This CDR3 has 16 amino acids. The CDR3, as DNA: TGTGCCTGGAGCCATGACAGTAGCTCCTATAATTCACCCCTCCACTTT. Translation gives CAWSHDSSSYNSPLHF.

V gene TRBV7-3 combines with J gene TRBJ2-7, with 9 bases identical to TRBD2. With 6 bases clipped from V and 2 bases from J, the junction kept 2 bases outside the gene matches. Germline assignment: CDR1 SGHTA and CDR2 FQGTGA. The CDR3 is 13 amino acids. This CDR3 reads CASRASGTYEQYF. CDR3 DNA: TGTGCCAGCAGGGCTAGCGGGACCTACGAGCAGTACTTC.

The chain has TRBV6-1 and TRBJ2-3, with D possibly matching TRBD2 (6 bases). The CDR3 loop spans 11 amino acids. V lost 10 bases and J 9 bases, leaving 14 bases between the germline ends. Germline V lookup: CDR1 MNHNS, CDR2 SASEGT. The CDR3 DNA sequence: TGTGCCATACAAAAGACTAGAACGCAGTATTTT. It specifies CAIQKTRTQYF.

This chain uses TRBV15 with TRBJ1-2; 7 positions match TRBD1. The J segment lost 4 bases and the V segment lost 2 bases, leaving 7 bases of the junction unmatched. Germline V gene lookup returns CDR1 LNHNV and CDR2 YYDKDF (reference sequence). The CDR3 contains 15 residues. The CDR3 spells CATSRHRGQGYGYTF. The CDR3 DNA reads TGTGCCACCAGCAGACACAGGGGCCAGGGCTATGGCTACACCTTC.

V and J are TRBV12-5 and TRBJ1-3; unclear D gene. V lost 4 bases to trimming and J lost 2 bases, with 6 bases between them. The germline gives CDR1 LGHNT, CDR2 FRNRAP. The CDR3 runs 13 residues. CDR3 coding DNA: TGTGCTAGTGGTTACGGAGCTGGAAACACCATATATTTT. This codes for CASGYGAGNTIYF.

The rearrangement joins TRBV25-1 to TRBJ2-1, with D possibly matching TRBD2 (5 bases). This CDR3 contains 16 residues. The germline V gene has CDR1 MGHDK and CDR2 SYGVNS. Trimming cost V 2 bases and J 7 bases, with 18 bases left between them. As DNA, the CDR3 is TGTGCCAGCAGTGAAGTCGAGGGTGTTGCTCTAAATGAGCAGTTCTTC. Encoded protein: CASSEVEGVALNEQFF.

In this sample, this clone turned up a few times. This chain uses TRBV10-3 with TRBJ2-7; 8 nucleotides line up with TRBD2. The V gene's germline CDR1 is ENHRY and CDR2 SYGVKD. Trimming removed 3 bases from V and 7 bases from J; junction bases left unmatched: 8. There are 14 residues in the CDR3. CDR3 sequence reads: CAISDNPRGGEQYF. CDR3 nucleotide sequence: TGTGCCATCAGTGACAACCCTCGGGGGGGGGAGCAGTACTTC.

The CDR3 is CATSSPASGGQETQYF. Here the CDR3 DNA reads TGTGCCACCAGCAGTCCGGCTAGCGGGGGACAAGAGACCCAGTACTTC. The chain joins TRBV15 to TRBJ2-5; TRBD2 aligns across 10 bases. J lost 2 bases, V lost 3 bases, and 6 bases had no gene match. Germline V gives CDR1 LNHNV, CDR2 YYDKDF (reference sequence). The CDR3 covers 16 residues.

The V and J genes are TRBV7-3 and TRBJ1-1, with 7 bases identical to TRBD1. This CDR3 spans 13 amino acids. Trimming cost V 2 bases and J 8 bases; bases outside gene matches: 5. The germline V gene has CDR1 SGHTA and CDR2 FQGTGA. CDR3 DNA sequence: TGTGCCAGCAGCTTAGACAGGGCCGGGGAAGCTTTCTTT. Its protein product is CASSLDRAGEAFF.

V gene TRBV11-2 combines with J gene TRBJ2-7; 7 positions match TRBD2. J was trimmed by 1 base and V by 5 bases; bases with no gene match: 11. Germline lookup yields CDR1 SGHAT and CDR2 FQNNGV. The CDR3 has 16 amino acids. CDR3 protein: CASSRNTRGLSYEQYF. CDR3 nucleotide sequence: TGTGCCAGCAGCCGAAATACGCGGGGGTTATCCTACGAGCAGTACTTC.